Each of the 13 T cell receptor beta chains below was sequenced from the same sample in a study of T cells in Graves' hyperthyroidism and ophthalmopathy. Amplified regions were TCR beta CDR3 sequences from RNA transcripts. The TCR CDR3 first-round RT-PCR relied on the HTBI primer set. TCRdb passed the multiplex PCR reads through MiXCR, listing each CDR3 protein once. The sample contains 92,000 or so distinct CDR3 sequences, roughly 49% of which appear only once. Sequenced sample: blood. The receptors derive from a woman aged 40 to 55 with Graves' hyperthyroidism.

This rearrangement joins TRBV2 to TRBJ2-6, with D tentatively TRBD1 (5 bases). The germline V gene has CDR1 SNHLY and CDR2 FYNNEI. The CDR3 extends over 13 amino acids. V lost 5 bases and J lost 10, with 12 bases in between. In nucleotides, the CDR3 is TGTGCCAGCAGTTTGATAGGGGTGAACGTCCTGACTTTC. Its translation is CASSLIGVNVLTF.

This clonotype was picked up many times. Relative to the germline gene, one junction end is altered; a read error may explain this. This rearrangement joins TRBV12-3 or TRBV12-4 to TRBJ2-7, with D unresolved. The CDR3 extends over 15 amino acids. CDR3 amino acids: CASSLAPTGSYEHYF. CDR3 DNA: TGTGCCAGCAGTTTGGCCCCGACCGGATCCTACGAGCATTACTTC.

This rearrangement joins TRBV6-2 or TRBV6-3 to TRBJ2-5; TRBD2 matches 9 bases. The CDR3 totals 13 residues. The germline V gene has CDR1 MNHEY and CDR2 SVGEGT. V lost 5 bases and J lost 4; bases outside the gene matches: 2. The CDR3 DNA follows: TGTGCCAGCAGTCTTAGCGGGAGAGAGACCCAGTACTTC. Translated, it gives CASSLSGRETQYF.

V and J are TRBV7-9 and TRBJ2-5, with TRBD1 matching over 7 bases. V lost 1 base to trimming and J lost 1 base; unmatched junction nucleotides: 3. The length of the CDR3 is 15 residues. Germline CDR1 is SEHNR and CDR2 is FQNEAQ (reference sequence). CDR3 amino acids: CASSLDRDSQETQYF. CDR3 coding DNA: TGTGCCAGCAGCTTAGACCGGGACAGCCAAGAGACCCAGTACTTC.

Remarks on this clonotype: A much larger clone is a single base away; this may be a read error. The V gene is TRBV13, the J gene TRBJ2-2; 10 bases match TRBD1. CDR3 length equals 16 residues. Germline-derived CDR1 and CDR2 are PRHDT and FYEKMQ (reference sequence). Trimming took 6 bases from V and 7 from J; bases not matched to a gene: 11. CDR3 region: CASSSPDRGLIGELFF. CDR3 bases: TGTGCCAGCAGTTCGCCAGACAGGGGGCTCATCGGGGAGCTGTTTTTT. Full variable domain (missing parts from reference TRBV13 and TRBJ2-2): AAGVIQSPRHLIKEKRETATLKCYPIPRHDTVYWYQQGPGQDPQFLISFYEKMQSDKGSIPDRFSAQQFSDYHSELNMSSLELGDSALYFCASSSPDRGLIGELFFGEGSRLTVL.

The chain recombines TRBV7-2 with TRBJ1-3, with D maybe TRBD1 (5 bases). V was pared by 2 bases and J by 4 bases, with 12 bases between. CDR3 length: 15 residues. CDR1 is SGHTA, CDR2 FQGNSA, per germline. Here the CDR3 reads CASSLTGNKGNTIYF. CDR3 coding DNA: TGTGCCAGCAGCTTAACAGGCAACAAAGGAAACACCATATATTTT.

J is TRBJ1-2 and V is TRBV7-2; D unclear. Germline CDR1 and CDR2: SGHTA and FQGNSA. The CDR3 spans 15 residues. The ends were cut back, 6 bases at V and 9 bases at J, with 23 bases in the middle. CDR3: CASSPLAGGSFRYTF. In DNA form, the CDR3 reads TGTGCCAGCAGTCCCCTAGCGGGAGGCTCCTTTCGCTACACCTTC.

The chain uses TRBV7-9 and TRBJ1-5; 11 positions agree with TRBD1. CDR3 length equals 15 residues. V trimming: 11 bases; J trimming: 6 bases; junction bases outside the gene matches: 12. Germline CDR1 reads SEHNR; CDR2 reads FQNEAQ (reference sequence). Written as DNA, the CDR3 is TGTGCCTGGAGCTTCGGACAGGGGGCTCTTCAGCCCCAGCATTTT. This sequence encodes CAWSFGQGALQPQHF. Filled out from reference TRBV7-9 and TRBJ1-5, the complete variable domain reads DTGVSQNPRHKITKRGQNVTFRCDPISEHNRLYWYRQTLGQGPEFLTYFQNEAQLEKSRLLSDRFSAERPKGSFSTLEIQRTEQGDSAMYLCAWSFGQGALQPQHFGDGTRLSIL.

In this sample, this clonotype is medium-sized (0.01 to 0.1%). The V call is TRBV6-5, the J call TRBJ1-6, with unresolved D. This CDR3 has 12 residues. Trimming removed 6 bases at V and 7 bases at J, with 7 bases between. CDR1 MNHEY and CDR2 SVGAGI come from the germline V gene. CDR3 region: CASRGGNSPLHF. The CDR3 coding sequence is TGTGCCAGCAGGGGTGGAAATTCACCCCTCCACTTT.

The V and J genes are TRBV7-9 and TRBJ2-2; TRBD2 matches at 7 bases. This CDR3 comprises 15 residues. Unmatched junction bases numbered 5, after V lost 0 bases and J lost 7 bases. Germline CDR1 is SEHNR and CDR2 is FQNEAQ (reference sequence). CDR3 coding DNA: TGTGCCAGCAGCTTAGCAGGGAGGGCCGGCGGGGAGCTGTTTTTT. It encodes CASSLAGRAGGELFF.

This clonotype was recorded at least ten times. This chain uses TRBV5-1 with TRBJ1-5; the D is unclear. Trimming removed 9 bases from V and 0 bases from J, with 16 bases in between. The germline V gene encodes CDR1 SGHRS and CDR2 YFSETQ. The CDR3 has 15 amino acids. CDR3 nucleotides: TGCGCCACCCGCAGAGATCCTAATAGCAATCAGCCCCAGCATTTT. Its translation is CATRRDPNSNQPQHF.

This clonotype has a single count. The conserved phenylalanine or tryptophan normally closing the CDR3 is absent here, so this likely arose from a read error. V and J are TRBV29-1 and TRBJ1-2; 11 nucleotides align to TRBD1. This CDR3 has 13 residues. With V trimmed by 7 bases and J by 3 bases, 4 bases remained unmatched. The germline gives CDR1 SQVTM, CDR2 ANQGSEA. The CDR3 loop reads CSGGQGDYYGYTS. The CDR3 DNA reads TGCAGCGGGGGACAGGGGGACTACTATGGCTACACCTCC.

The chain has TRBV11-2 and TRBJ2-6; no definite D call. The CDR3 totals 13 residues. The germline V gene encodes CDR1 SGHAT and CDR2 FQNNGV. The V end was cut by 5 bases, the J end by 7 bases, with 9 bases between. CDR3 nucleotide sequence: TGTGCCAGCAGCCGCTTTGGTGCCAACGTCCTGACTTTC. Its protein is CASSRFGANVLTF.